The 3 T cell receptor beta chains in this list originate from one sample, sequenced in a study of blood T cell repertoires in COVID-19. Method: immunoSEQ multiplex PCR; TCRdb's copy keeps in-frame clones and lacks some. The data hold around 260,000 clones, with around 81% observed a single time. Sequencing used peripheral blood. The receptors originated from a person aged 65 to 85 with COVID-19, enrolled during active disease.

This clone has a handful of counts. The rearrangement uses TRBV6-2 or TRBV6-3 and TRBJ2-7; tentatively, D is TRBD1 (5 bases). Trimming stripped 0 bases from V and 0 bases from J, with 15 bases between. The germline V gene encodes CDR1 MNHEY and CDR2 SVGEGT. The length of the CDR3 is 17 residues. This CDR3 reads CASSYSRRTSSSYEQYF. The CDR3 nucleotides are TGTGCCAGCAGTTACTCGAGACGGACATCCTCCTCCTACGAGCAGTACTTC.

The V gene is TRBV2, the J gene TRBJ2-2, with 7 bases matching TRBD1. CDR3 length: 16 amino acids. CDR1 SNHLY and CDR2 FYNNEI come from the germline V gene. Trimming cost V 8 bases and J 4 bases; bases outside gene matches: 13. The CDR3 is CASLSRTGRGTGELFF. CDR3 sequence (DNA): TGTGCCAGCCTCTCTAGGACAGGTCGGGGCACCGGGGAGCTGTTTTTT. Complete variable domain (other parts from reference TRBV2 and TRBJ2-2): EPEVTQTPSHQVTQMGQEVILRCVPISNHLYFYWYRQILGQKVEFLVSFYNNEISEKSEIFDDQFSVERPDGSNFTLKIRSTKLEDSAMYFCASLSRTGRGTGELFFGEGSRLTVL.

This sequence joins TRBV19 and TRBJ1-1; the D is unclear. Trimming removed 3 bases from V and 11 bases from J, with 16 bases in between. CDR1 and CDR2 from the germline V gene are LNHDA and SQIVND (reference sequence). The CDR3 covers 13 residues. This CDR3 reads CASSITAGRQAFF. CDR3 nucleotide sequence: TGTGCCAGTAGTATCACGGCAGGCAGGCAGGCTTTCTTT. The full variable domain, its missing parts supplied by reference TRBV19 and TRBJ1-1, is DGGITQSPKYLFRKEGQNVTLSCEQNLNHDAMYWYRQDPGQGLRLIYYSQIVNDFQKGDIAEGYSVSREKKESFPLTVTSAQKNPTAFYLCASSITAGRQAFFGQGTRLTVV.